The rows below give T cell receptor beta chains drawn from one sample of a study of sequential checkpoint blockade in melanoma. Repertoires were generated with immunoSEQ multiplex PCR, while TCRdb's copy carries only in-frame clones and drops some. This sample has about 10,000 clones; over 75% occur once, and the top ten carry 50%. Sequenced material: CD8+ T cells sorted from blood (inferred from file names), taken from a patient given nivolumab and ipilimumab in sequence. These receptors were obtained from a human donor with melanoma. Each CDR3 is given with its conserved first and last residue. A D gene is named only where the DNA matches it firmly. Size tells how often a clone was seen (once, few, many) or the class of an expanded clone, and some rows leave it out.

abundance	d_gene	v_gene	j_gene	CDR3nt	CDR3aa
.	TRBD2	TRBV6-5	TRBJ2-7	TGTGCCAGCAGTTACTCGGCCGGGGGGTCCTCCTACGAGCAGTACTTC	CASSYSAGGSSYEQYF
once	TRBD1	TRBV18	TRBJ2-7	TGTGCCAGCTCACCCGGATCAGGACAGGGAACCTACGAGCAGTACTTC	CASSPGSGQGTYEQYF
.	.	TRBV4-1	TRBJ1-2	TGCGCCAGCAGCCAAGTTAGCACTCCCGACGGCTACACCTTC	CASSQVSTPDGYTF
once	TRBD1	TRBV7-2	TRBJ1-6	TGTGCCAGCACACCTTCCGGGACAGGGGGAGGTTCACCCCTCCACTTT	CASTPSGTGGGSPLHF
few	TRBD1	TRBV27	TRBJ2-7	TGTGCCAGCAGTTCATTGGACAGGGGAAGCTACGAGCAGTACTTC	CASSSLDRGSYEQYF
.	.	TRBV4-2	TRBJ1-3	TGTGCCAGCAGCTTGTCCAGGGGAGGGGTTATCTCTGGAAACACCATATATTTT	CASSLSRGGVISGNTIYF
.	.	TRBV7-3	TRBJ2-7	TGTGCCAGCAGCTTAACGGGGGGGCCCGGCTACGAGCAGTACTTC	CASSLTGGPGYEQYF
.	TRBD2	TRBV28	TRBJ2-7	TGTGCCAGCAGTTTGGAATATCCGCTAGCGGGGGGTTCCTACGAGCAGTACTTC	CASSLEYPLAGGSYEQYF
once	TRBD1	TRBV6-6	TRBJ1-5	TGTGCCAGCAGTTACCTACAGGGGCCTCAGCCCCAGCATTTT	CASSYLQGPQPQHF
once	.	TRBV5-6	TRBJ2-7	TGTGCCAGCAGCCCCGGGACAAACGAGCAGTACTTC	CASSPGTNEQYF
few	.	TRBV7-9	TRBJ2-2	TGTGCCAGCAAGAGACAAGCGAACACCGGGGAGCTGTTTTTT	CASKRQANTGELFF
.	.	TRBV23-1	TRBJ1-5	TGCGCCAGCAGTCATGGCAGGGGTAGTCAGCCCCAGCATTTT	CASSHGRGSQPQHF
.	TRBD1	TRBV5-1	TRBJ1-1	TGCGCCAGCAGCCCGGGACAGGAGAACACTGAAGCTTTCTTT	CASSPGQENTEAFF
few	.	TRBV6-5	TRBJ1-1	TGTGCCAGCAGGCCATCCCAGGGCACTGAAGCTTTCTTT	CASRPSQGTEAFF
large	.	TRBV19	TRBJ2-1	TGTGCCAGTAGTACAACCTCCGGACAGTACAATGAGCAGTTCTTC	CASSTTSGQYNEQFF
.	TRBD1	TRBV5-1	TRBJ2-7	TGCGCCAGCAGTTACGGGACAGGGCCCTACGAGCAGTACTTC	CASSYGTGPYEQYF
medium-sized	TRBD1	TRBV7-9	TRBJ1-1	TGTGCCAGCGGACCCGGGACAGGGAACACTGAAGCTTTCTTT	CASGPGTGNTEAFF
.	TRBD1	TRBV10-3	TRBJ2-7	TGTGCCATCAGTGATCCAGGGGGCCCCTACGAGCAGTACTTC	CAISDPGGPYEQYF
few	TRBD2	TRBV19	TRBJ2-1	TGTGCCAGTAGTCTAGCCGGGGGGGCCGCTACCAATGAGCAGTTCTTC	CASSLAGGAATNEQFF
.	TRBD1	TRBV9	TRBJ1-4	TGTGCCAGCAGCTTCGGGACAGATGAAAAACTGTTTTTT	CASSFGTDEKLFF
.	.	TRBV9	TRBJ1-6	TGTGCCAGCAGCGTCCATCCCAGGGAAAGCTCCTATAATTCACCCCTCCACTTT	CASSVHPRESSYNSPLHF
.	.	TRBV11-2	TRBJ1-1	TGTGCCAGCAGCTTAGCGGGAGGGGACATGAACACTGAAGCTTTCTTT	CASSLAGGDMNTEAFF
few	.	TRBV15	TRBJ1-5	TGTGCCACCAGCCATAAGGGGATTTATCAGCCCCAGCATTTT	CATSHKGIYQPQHF
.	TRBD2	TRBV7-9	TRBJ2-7	TGTGCCAGCAGCTTATCCCCTAGCGGGGCCAACGAGCAGTACTTC	CASSLSPSGANEQYF
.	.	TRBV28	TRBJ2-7	TGTGCCAGCAGTTTCAGGCAGGGGTATAACGAGCAGTACTTC	CASSFRQGYNEQYF
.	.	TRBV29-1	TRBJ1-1	TGCAGCGTACAGAAGAACACTGAAGCTTTCTTT	CSVQKNTEAFF
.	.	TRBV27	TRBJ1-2	TGTGCCTCTCGGGGAGAAGCTAACTATGGCTACACCTTC	CASRGEANYGYTF
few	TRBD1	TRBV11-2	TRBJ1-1	TGTGCCAGCAGCTTATTGAGGACAGGGGGGATGAACACTGAAGCTTTCTTT	CASSLLRTGGMNTEAFF
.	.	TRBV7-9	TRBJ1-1	TGTGCCAGCAGCTTAGCCCAACTGACAGTGAACACTGAAGCTTTCTTT	CASSLAQLTVNTEAFF
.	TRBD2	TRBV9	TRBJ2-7	TGTGCCAGCAGCGGAAATCGGGGGGGGAATGCCGAGCAGTACTTC	CASSGNRGGNAEQYF
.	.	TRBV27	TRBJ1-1	TGTGCCAGCAGTTTTCGGGGAAGGGCTGAAGCTTTCTTT	CASSFRGRAEAFF
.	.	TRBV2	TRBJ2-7	TGTGCCAGCAGTGAAGACAGCTCCTACGAGCAGTACTTC	CASSEDSSYEQYF
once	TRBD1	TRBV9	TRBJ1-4	TGTGCCAGCAGCGGCGCTACAGGGGCCCTTAATGAAAAACTGTTTTTT	CASSGATGALNEKLFF
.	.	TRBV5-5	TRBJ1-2	TGTGCCAGCAGCTCGGAATACGGACAGATCGGCTACACCTTC	CASSSEYGQIGYTF
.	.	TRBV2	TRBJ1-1	TGTGCCAGCAGTATCGGTGAAGCTTTCTTT	CASSIGEAFF
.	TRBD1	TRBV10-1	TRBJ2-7	TGCGCCAGCAGTGCCGGACAGGGTGGTTCCTACGAGCAGTACTTC	CASSAGQGGSYEQYF
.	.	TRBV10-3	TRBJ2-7	TGTGCCATCAGTGTAGGGGATAGCTCCTACGAGCAGTACTTC	CAISVGDSSYEQYF
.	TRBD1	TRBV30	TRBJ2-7	TGTGCCTGGAGTTCGACAGGGGCCTACGAGCAGTACTTC	CAWSSTGAYEQYF
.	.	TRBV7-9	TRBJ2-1	TGTGCCAGCAGCCAGACAGGCAGGTCCCCCAATGAGCAGTTCTTC	CASSQTGRSPNEQFF
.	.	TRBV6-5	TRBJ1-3	TGTGCCAGCAGTTACGGCAGGGCTGGAAACACCATATATTTT	CASSYGRAGNTIYF
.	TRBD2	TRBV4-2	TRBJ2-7	TGTGCCAGCGCAGGTAGACCCGGGACTAGCTCCTACGAGCAGTACTTC	CASAGRPGTSSYEQYF
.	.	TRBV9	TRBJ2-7	TGTGCCAGCAGCGGCATCAGGGGATCTGAGCAGTACTTC	CASSGIRGSEQYF
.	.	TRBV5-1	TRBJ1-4	TGCGCCAGCAGCTTGGGAGGAGGCGAACTGTTTTTT	CASSLGGGELFF
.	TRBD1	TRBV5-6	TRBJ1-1	TGTGCCAGCAGGACAGGGGGCGGGAACACTGAAGCTTTCTTT	CASRTGGGNTEAFF
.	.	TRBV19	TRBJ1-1	TGTGCCAGTAGTCCCGCGCTTTCCGAAGCTTTCTTT	CASSPALSEAFF
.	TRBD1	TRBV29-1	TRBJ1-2	TGCAGCGTTGAAGACCGAAACAGGGGTTTTGGTCGGAACGATGGCTACACCTTC	CSVEDRNRGFGRNDGYTF
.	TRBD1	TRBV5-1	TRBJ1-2	TGCGCCAGCAGCTTCGACAGGGGCTTGAGCGGCTACACCTTC	CASSFDRGLSGYTF
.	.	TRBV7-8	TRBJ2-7	TGTGCCAGCAGCTTAACGGACGAGCAGTACTTC	CASSLTDEQYF
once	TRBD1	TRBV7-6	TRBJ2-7	TGTGCCAGCAGCTTACAGGGGGCCGTCGTCGAGCAGTACTTC	CASSLQGAVVEQYF